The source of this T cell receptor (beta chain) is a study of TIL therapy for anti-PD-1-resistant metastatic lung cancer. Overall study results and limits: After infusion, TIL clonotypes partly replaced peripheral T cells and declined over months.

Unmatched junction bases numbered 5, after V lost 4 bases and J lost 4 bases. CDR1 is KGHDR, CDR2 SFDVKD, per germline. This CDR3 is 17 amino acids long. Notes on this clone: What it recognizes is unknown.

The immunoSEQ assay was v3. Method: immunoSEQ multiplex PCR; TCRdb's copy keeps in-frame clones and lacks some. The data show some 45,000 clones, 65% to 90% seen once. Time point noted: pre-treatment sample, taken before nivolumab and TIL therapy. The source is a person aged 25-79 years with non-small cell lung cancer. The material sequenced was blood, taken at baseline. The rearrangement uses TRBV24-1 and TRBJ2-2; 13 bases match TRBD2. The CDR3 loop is CATSDLGLAGRTGELFF. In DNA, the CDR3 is TGTGCCACCAGTGACCTGGGACTAGCGGGGCGCACCGGGGAGCTGTTTTTT.